Each of the 4 T cell receptor beta chains below was sequenced from the same sample in a study of tumor-infiltrating lymphocytes in primary liver carcinoma. DNA and RNA were both co-extracted from approximately 20-30 mg of bulk tissue that had not been sorted. TCR beta cDNA came from about 500 ng total RNA, primed with a constant-region primer. It was through three nested multiplex PCR rounds of slightly modified ARM-PCR that TCR beta libraries arose. The first two PCR rounds, around 10 cycles each, used TRBV1-TRBV30 forward primers and a C-beta reverse primer. A single record per CDR3 protein comes from TCRdb applying MiXCR to the multiplex PCR reads. Of more than 40,000 distinct CDR3 sequences in the sample, around 64% were seen once. The sequencing sample was made of liver tumor tissue from sampling region 5. Subset given: tumor region T5, tumor centre. Receptors originate from a man in his forties or fifties with primary liver carcinoma and hepatitis B virus infection.

This chain uses TRBV28 with TRBJ2-6, with 8 bases aligning to TRBD1. The V segment lost 10 bases and the J segment 3 bases; nucleotides outside the gene matches: 8. This CDR3 spans 15 amino acids. Germline CDR1 reads MDHEN; CDR2 reads SYDVKM. CDR3 nucleotides: TGTGCCACCTGGCAGGGGGCGTTTGGGGCCAACGTCCTGACTTTC. Protein product: CATWQGAFGANVLTF.

A note on this clonotype: One junction end does not reproduce the germline sequence, and a read error may be involved. The rearrangement uses TRBV7-8 and TRBJ2-3; TRBD1 is a possible D gene (5 bases). The CDR3 extends over 16 amino acids. Germline V gene lookup returns CDR1 SGHVS and CDR2 FQNEAQ. CDR3 bases: TGTGCCAGCAGCTCAGGGTTGTCGTTGAGCATAGATACGCAGTATTTT. This gives the protein CASSSGLSLSIDTQYF.

The chain uses TRBV11-1 and TRBJ2-1, with D uncertain. V gave up 1 base and J gave up 12 bases, with 16 bases separating them. CDR1 and CDR2 (germline): SGHAT, FQDESV (reference sequence). The CDR3 has 14 amino acids. This CDR3 is CASSLGARDIGQFF. The CDR3 nucleotides read TGTGCCAGCAGCTTAGGTGCGAGAGATATTGGGCAGTTCTTC.

In regard to this clonotype: The junction differs from germline at one of its ends, possibly a read error. The chain is built from TRBV28 and TRBJ2-7; 7 bases map to TRBD2. CDR3 length: 13 residues. Germline values: CDR1 MDHEN, CDR2 SYDVKM. The CDR3 spells CASSPGGSYEQYF. The CDR3 DNA follows: TGTGCCAGCAGCCCGGGGGGTTCCTATGAGCAGTACTTC. Full variable domain (missing parts from reference TRBV28 and TRBJ2-7): DVKVTQSSRYLVKRTGEKVFLECVQDMDHENMFWYRQDPGLGLRLIYFSYDVKMKEKGDIPEGYSVSREKKERFSLILESASTNQTSMYLCASSPGGSYEQYFGPGTRLTVT.